The next 16 T cell receptor beta chains were all read from a single sample in a study of post-analysis software for immune sequencing data. Their antigens are not known. Whole-study results and caveats: Higher frequency in patients than in controls was seen for 5 or 6 TRBV segments, with TRBV5-6, TRBV5-1 and TRBV20-1 among them.

Tagging with unique molecular identifiers was a feature of the TCR beta cDNA libraries. TCRdb independently ran MiXCR on the PCR reads; one entry per CDR3 protein. The table shows about 820,000 distinct CDR3 sequences, with about 50% occurring only once. Sequences were obtained from blood. These receptors originate from a girl aged 10 to 17 with multiple sclerosis.

This clonotype was detected only a few times. CDR3 sequence reads: CSGRSSGANVLTF. The CDR3 DNA reads TGCAGCGGCCGGTCCTCTGGGGCCAACGTCCTGACTTTC. The V call is TRBV29-1, the J call TRBJ2-6; D is undetermined. Trimming took 7 bases from V and 0 from J, leaving 7 bases between them. Germline CDR1 and CDR2: SQVTM and ANQGSEA. CDR3 length: 13 amino acids.

The chain links TRBV5-1 to TRBJ2-3; 9 bases align to TRBD1. Losses at the gene ends were 2 bases for V and 1 base for J; bases not matched to a gene: 2. The CDR3 has 15 amino acids. The germline CDR1 and CDR2 sequences are SGHRS and YFSETQ. CDR3 protein: CASSLQGAGTDTQYF. In DNA, the CDR3 is TGCGCCAGCAGCTTACAGGGGGCTGGCACAGATACGCAGTATTTT.

With respect to this clonotype: Mismatch with germline at one junction end may stem from a read error. J is TRBJ2-7 and V is TRBV6-1; either TRBD1 or TRBD2 may fit D (5 bases each). This CDR3 comprises 14 residues. CDR1 and CDR2 from the germline V gene are MNHNS and SASEGT. CDR3: CASSPGTDLHERYF. The CDR3 DNA sequence: TGTGCCAGCAGTCCCGGGACGGACCTTCACGAGCGGTACTTC.

This clonotype turned up a few times. This chain joins TRBV7-2 and TRBJ2-7; D is undetermined. CDR3 length equals 16 residues. V lost 2 bases to trimming and J lost 2 bases, with 16 bases between them. CDR1 is SGHTA, CDR2 FQGNSA, per germline. The CDR3 DNA sequence: TGTGCCAGCAGCTTAAATCGACCTGGGCTACCCTACGAGCAGTACTTC. It translates to CASSLNRPGLPYEQYF.

V is TRBV12-3 or TRBV12-4 and J is TRBJ1-2; 7 bases align to TRBD1. V trimming: 4 bases; J trimming: 7 bases; junction bases outside the gene matches: 9. There are 14 residues in the CDR3. The CDR3 nucleotides are TGTGCCAGCAGTTACCGAGACAGGGCCTCTGGCTACACCTTC. Its translation: CASSYRDRASGYTF.

V is TRBV20-1 and J is TRBJ2-3, with TRBD1 identical over 12 bases. With 3 bases clipped from V and 14 bases from J, the junction kept 9 bases outside the gene matches. Germline V CDR1 and CDR2: DFQATT, SNEGSKA (reference sequence). There are 13 residues in the CDR3. CDR3 loop: CSASPGQGAPPYF. The CDR3 DNA reads TGCAGTGCTAGTCCGGGACAGGGGGCCCCTCCGTATTTT.

V usage is TRBV7-3 and J usage is TRBJ2-3; perhaps TRBD1 as D (5 bases). Germline V gene data show CDR1 as SGHTA and CDR2 as FQGTGA. The V gene lost 0 bases and the J gene lost 2 bases, with 9 bases spanning the gap. The CDR3 covers 15 residues. The DNA for the CDR3 is TGTGCCAGCAGCTTAACCTCAGGGTTCACAGATACGCAGTATTTT. The encoded protein is CASSLTSGFTDTQYF. Full variable domain (missing parts from reference TRBV7-3 and TRBJ2-3): GAGVSQTPSNKVTEKGKYVELRCDPISGHTALYWYRQSLGQGPEFLIYFQGTGAADDSGLPNDRFFAVRPEGSVSTLKIQRTERGDSAVYLCASSLTSGFTDTQYFGPGTRLTVL.

The chain recombines TRBV11-2 with TRBJ2-2; perhaps D is TRBD1 or TRBD2 (5 bases each). In germline, CDR1 is SGHAT, CDR2 FQNNGV. Trimming took off 5 bases at V and 4 bases at J, with 11 bases between the two ends. The CDR3 totals 14 residues. The CDR3 DNA is TGTGCCAGCAGCCCAGAGGGGAGCACCGGGGAGCTGTTTTTT. Translating gives CASSPEGSTGELFF. Full variable domain (outside the CDR3, taken from reference TRBV11-2 and TRBJ2-2): EAGVAQSPRYKIIEKRQSVAFWCNPISGHATLYWYQQILGQGPKLLIQFQNNGVVDDSQLPKDRFSAERLKGVDSTLKIQPAKLEDSAVYLCASSPEGSTGELFFGEGSRLTVL.

This clonotype was recorded many times. The chain links TRBV7-2 to TRBJ2-6; D call uncertain. The ends were cut back, 3 bases at V and 4 bases at J, with 4 bases in the middle. The germline V gene has CDR1 SGHTA and CDR2 FQGNSA. The CDR3 contains 13 residues. The CDR3 nucleotides are TGTGCCAGCAGCTTCGGGGGGGCCAACGTCCTGACTTTC. Amino acid sequence: CASSFGGANVLTF. Variable domain in full (rest from reference TRBV7-2 and TRBJ2-6): GAGVSQSPSNKVTEKGKDVELRCDPISGHTALYWYRQSLGQGLEFLIYFQGNSAPDKSGLPSDRFSAERTGGSVSTLTIQRTQQEDSAVYLCASSFGGANVLTFGAGSRLTVL.

The chain joins TRBV14 to TRBJ1-2; no reliable D call. Germline V lookup: CDR1 SGHDN, CDR2 FVKESK. V lost 0 bases and J lost 10, with 15 bases in between. The CDR3 covers 14 residues. In DNA, the CDR3 is TGTGCCAGCAGCCAAGAACTTGAAGGCACTCCCTACACCTTC. Translation gives CASSQELEGTPYTF.

This clonotype came up a few times. This chain links TRBV5-6 with TRBJ2-3, with TRBD1 matching 8 bases. The junction had 5 bases not matched to a gene; V was cut back by 1 base and J by 4 bases. The V gene's germline CDR1 is SGHDT and CDR2 YYEEEE. The length of the CDR3 is 15 residues. This CDR3 is CASSLLKTGADTQYF. The DNA for the CDR3 is TGTGCCAGCAGCTTGCTTAAGACAGGGGCAGATACGCAGTATTTT. Supplemented by reference TRBV5-6 and TRBJ2-3, the full variable domain reads DAGVTQSPTHLIKTRGQQVTLRCSPKSGHDTVSWYQQALGQGPQFIFQYYEEEERQRGNFPDRFSGHQFPNYSSELNVNALLLGDSALYLCASSLLKTGADTQYFGPGTRLTVL.

The chain employs TRBV20-1 and TRBJ2-1; 12 bases are shared with TRBD1. The V gene end was trimmed by 7 bases and the J gene end by 2 bases; junction bases not matched to a gene: 15. From germline, CDR1 is DFQATT and CDR2 SNEGSKA (reference sequence). The CDR3 runs 18 residues. CDR3 loop: CSVKRLGQGAATYNEQFF. CDR3 sequence (DNA): TGCAGTGTAAAGCGATTGGGACAGGGGGCGGCCACCTACAATGAGCAGTTCTTC.

The V gene is TRBV5-1, the J gene TRBJ2-1; TRBD2 aligns across 9 bases. The germline V gene has CDR1 SGHRS and CDR2 YFSETQ. The CDR3 has 16 residues. Unmatched junction bases numbered 11, after V lost 4 bases and J lost 6 bases. CDR3 loop: CASSGQSRGGSNEQFF. The CDR3 coding sequence is TGCGCCAGCAGCGGCCAATCGCGGGGGGGCTCCAATGAGCAGTTCTTC.

The genes are TRBV20-1 and TRBJ2-1, with 13 bases aligning to TRBD2. Per the germline V gene, CDR1 is DFQATT and CDR2 is SNEGSKA (reference sequence). The CDR3 runs to 15 residues. V gave up 5 bases and J gave up 4 bases; unmatched junction bases: 5. CDR3 protein: CSAGRTSGRYNEQFF. As DNA, the CDR3 is TGCAGTGCTGGACGGACTAGCGGGAGATACAATGAGCAGTTCTTC.

The V and J genes are TRBV12-3 or TRBV12-4 and TRBJ2-4; D gene uncertain. The CDR3 has 16 amino acids. Trimming pared 5 bases from V and 0 bases from J, leaving 14 bases between. Here the CDR3 DNA reads TGTGCCAGCAGTCCAGGATTGGGCCTAGCCAAAAACATTCAGTACTTC. Translated: CASSPGLGLAKNIQYF.

The chain is built from TRBV27 and TRBJ2-1, with unresolved D. Germline V gene data show CDR1 as MNHEY and CDR2 as SMNVEV (reference sequence). V was cut by 3 bases and J by 6 bases, with 12 bases left in between. CDR3 length: 14 residues. The DNA for the CDR3 is TGTGCCAGCAGTTTGGGGTCGGCCGGCAATGAGCAGTTCTTC. This encodes CASSLGSAGNEQFF.